Listed below are T cell receptor beta chains from one sample, sequenced in a study of blood T cell repertoires in COVID-19. Measured with immunoSEQ multiplex PCR; TCRdb has only the in-frame clones, and not every one. This table has approximately 85,000 clones, approximately 90% appearing once. The sample comprised peripheral blood. Source of these receptors: a woman in her forties or fifties with active or convalescent COVID-19. The conserved cysteine and the conserved F or W are not part of the CDR3 here. Fields, in order: J gene, V gene, D gene, CDR3 length, CDR3 protein. The D gene is left open where the match is weak.

J: TRBJ2-1; V: TRBV24-1; D: TRBD2; length: 14; CDR3: ATSDATSGLRGEQF
J: TRBJ1-1; V: TRBV30; D: .; length: 12; CDR3: AWRWGGSDTEAF
J: TRBJ2-1; V: TRBV4-2; D: TRBD2; length: 13; CDR3: ASSQGSLADNEQF
J: TRBJ1-1; V: TRBV2; D: .; length: 11; CDR3: ASIFDRNTEAF
J: TRBJ1-1; V: TRBV7-2; D: .; length: 12; CDR3: ASSPSQLNTEAF
J: TRBJ1-1; V: TRBV5-1; D: TRBD1; length: 15; CDR3: ASSQGTGGEEGTEAF
J: TRBJ1-3; V: TRBV29-1; D: TRBD1; length: 13; CDR3: SVGQGGGVGNTIY
J: TRBJ2-7; V: TRBV5-1; D: .; length: 13; CDR3: ASSLGASGPSEQY
J: TRBJ2-1; V: TRBV30; D: TRBD2; length: 13; CDR3: AYGFGGVSYNEQF
J: TRBJ1-5; V: TRBV4-3; D: TRBD1; length: 13; CDR3: ASSQDRQGNQPQH
J: TRBJ1-1; V: TRBV6-2/TRBV6-3; D: .; length: 12; CDR3: ASSYNQPRTEAF
J: TRBJ1-4; V: TRBV4-2; D: TRBD1; length: 13; CDR3: ASSLGGRGNEKLF
J: TRBJ2-3; V: TRBV2; D: .; length: 12; CDR3: ASPGSSSTDTQY
J: TRBJ2-1; V: TRBV5-5; D: TRBD2; length: 15; CDR3: ASSTTSGDVGYNEQF
J: TRBJ1-2; V: TRBV27; D: .; length: 13; CDR3: ASSLWAGNTYGYT
J: TRBJ1-3; V: TRBV4-3; D: .; length: 14; CDR3: ASSQTTGSSGNTIY
J: TRBJ2-3; V: TRBV4-3; D: TRBD1; length: 14; CDR3: ASSPRTGGIADTQY